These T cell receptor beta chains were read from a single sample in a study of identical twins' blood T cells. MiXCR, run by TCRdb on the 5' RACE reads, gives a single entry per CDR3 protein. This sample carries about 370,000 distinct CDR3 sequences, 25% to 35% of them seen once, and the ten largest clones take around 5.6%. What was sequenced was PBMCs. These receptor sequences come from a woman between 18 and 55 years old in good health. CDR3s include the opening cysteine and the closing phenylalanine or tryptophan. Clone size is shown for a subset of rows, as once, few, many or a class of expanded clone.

CDR3aa: CSARGPENTETFF
v_gene: TRBV20-1
abundance: .
j_gene: TRBJ1-1
len: 13

CDR3aa: CSVRGPSSEAFF
v_gene: TRBV29-1
abundance: .
j_gene: TRBJ1-1
len: 12

CDR3aa: CASSAGRDTQYF
v_gene: TRBV9
abundance: .
j_gene: TRBJ2-3
len: 12

CDR3aa: CASSFSGVGANVLTF
v_gene: TRBV12-3/TRBV12-4
abundance: .
j_gene: TRBJ2-6
len: 15

CDR3aa: CASSFNPFKYGYTF
v_gene: TRBV28
abundance: few
j_gene: TRBJ1-2
len: 14

CDR3aa: CASKAPGLFF
v_gene: TRBV6-1
abundance: .
j_gene: TRBJ2-2
len: 10

CDR3aa: CASSLSQKNTEAFF
v_gene: TRBV5-1
abundance: few
j_gene: TRBJ1-1
len: 14

CDR3aa: CASSLVGEERYEQYF
v_gene: TRBV18
abundance: .
j_gene: TRBJ2-7
len: 15

CDR3aa: CAVTGWSTEAFF
v_gene: TRBV25-1
abundance: many
j_gene: TRBJ1-1
len: 12

CDR3aa: CSASVTPGGGYNEQFF
v_gene: TRBV20-1
abundance: .
j_gene: TRBJ2-1
len: 16

CDR3aa: CASRDRAGTEAFF
v_gene: TRBV15
abundance: many
j_gene: TRBJ1-1
len: 13

CDR3aa: CASSLSEGIFSYGYTF
v_gene: TRBV7-9
abundance: .
j_gene: TRBJ1-2
len: 16

CDR3aa: CATSRDLGPNTGELFF
v_gene: TRBV15
abundance: few
j_gene: TRBJ2-2
len: 16

CDR3aa: CASTTNSNQPQHF
v_gene: TRBV27
abundance: .
j_gene: TRBJ1-5
len: 13

CDR3aa: CSVTGDTDTQYF
v_gene: TRBV29-1
abundance: few
j_gene: TRBJ2-3
len: 12

CDR3aa: CASRNTGSNSPLHF
v_gene: TRBV3-1
abundance: .
j_gene: TRBJ1-6
len: 14

CDR3aa: CASSFLIRAGEAFF
v_gene: TRBV12-3/TRBV12-4
abundance: .
j_gene: TRBJ1-1
len: 14

CDR3aa: CASSKRYTEAFF
v_gene: TRBV6-5
abundance: few
j_gene: TRBJ1-1
len: 12

CDR3aa: CASSLRGATDTQYF
v_gene: TRBV7-6
abundance: .
j_gene: TRBJ2-3
len: 14

CDR3aa: CAGSANTEAFF
v_gene: TRBV7-8
abundance: .
j_gene: TRBJ1-1
len: 11

CDR3aa: CASSSPGGQPQHF
v_gene: TRBV12-3/TRBV12-4
abundance: few
j_gene: TRBJ1-5
len: 13

CDR3aa: CASSVLGHNQPQHF
v_gene: TRBV6-2/TRBV6-3
abundance: .
j_gene: TRBJ1-5
len: 14

CDR3aa: CSARVWEGIAFF
v_gene: TRBV20-1
abundance: few
j_gene: TRBJ1-1
len: 12

CDR3aa: CASSVATSRSSGYTF
v_gene: TRBV9
abundance: .
j_gene: TRBJ1-2
len: 15

CDR3aa: CASSTGTAYGYTF
v_gene: TRBV7-2
abundance: .
j_gene: TRBJ1-2
len: 13

CDR3aa: CASSLGQGNNSPLHF
v_gene: TRBV5-1
abundance: many
j_gene: TRBJ1-6
len: 15

CDR3aa: CASSIGQGNPPQHF
v_gene: TRBV5-1
abundance: .
j_gene: TRBJ1-5
len: 14

CDR3aa: CASSFGTGTETQYF
v_gene: TRBV5-1
abundance: .
j_gene: TRBJ2-5
len: 14

CDR3aa: CASSRYLGDTGELFF
v_gene: TRBV11-2
abundance: few
j_gene: TRBJ2-2
len: 15

CDR3aa: CSAKTEGGGYGYTF
v_gene: TRBV20-1
abundance: .
j_gene: TRBJ1-2
len: 14

CDR3aa: CASSLSWVKGNTIYF
v_gene: TRBV27
abundance: .
j_gene: TRBJ1-3
len: 15

CDR3aa: CASSMTLAGGPTGELFF
v_gene: TRBV5-1
abundance: few
j_gene: TRBJ2-2
len: 17

CDR3aa: CASSFGRPRDFNYGYTF
v_gene: TRBV5-8
abundance: .
j_gene: TRBJ1-2
len: 17

CDR3aa: CASSLVLVSGLASSTDTQYF
v_gene: TRBV7-2
abundance: .
j_gene: TRBJ2-3
len: 20

CDR3aa: CSAGEAGGLETQYF
v_gene: TRBV20-1
abundance: few
j_gene: TRBJ2-5
len: 14

CDR3aa: CASSRQGLFETQYF
v_gene: TRBV6-5
abundance: few
j_gene: TRBJ2-5
len: 14

CDR3aa: CAISDGSNQPQHF
v_gene: TRBV10-3
abundance: .
j_gene: TRBJ1-5
len: 13

CDR3aa: CASSVLAGKSRTEAFF
v_gene: TRBV5-1
abundance: few
j_gene: TRBJ1-1
len: 16

CDR3aa: CASSVDGDEAFF
v_gene: TRBV9
abundance: .
j_gene: TRBJ1-1
len: 12

CDR3aa: CAISESIGNYGYTF
v_gene: TRBV10-3
abundance: few
j_gene: TRBJ1-2
len: 14

CDR3aa: CASRRQTGAYNSPLHF
v_gene: TRBV27
abundance: .
j_gene: TRBJ1-6
len: 16

CDR3aa: CAGSLEGTSNQPQHF
v_gene: TRBV7-8
abundance: .
j_gene: TRBJ1-5
len: 15

CDR3aa: CASSLTGGVYGYTF
v_gene: TRBV7-6
abundance: many
j_gene: TRBJ1-2
len: 14

CDR3aa: CSASGILANQPQHF
v_gene: TRBV20-1
abundance: .
j_gene: TRBJ1-5
len: 14

CDR3aa: CASSKARENYGYTF
v_gene: TRBV5-4
abundance: .
j_gene: TRBJ1-2
len: 14

CDR3aa: CASSPTLIDRDRNTIYF
v_gene: TRBV12-3/TRBV12-4
abundance: .
j_gene: TRBJ1-3
len: 17

CDR3aa: CSGLRDSREAFF
v_gene: TRBV29-1
abundance: .
j_gene: TRBJ1-1
len: 12

CDR3aa: CAITNRQGNTGELFF
v_gene: TRBV10-3
abundance: .
j_gene: TRBJ2-2
len: 15

CDR3aa: CASSEARRGVAQPQHF
v_gene: TRBV6-1
abundance: few
j_gene: TRBJ1-5
len: 16

CDR3aa: CSASQVRGPDGYTF
v_gene: TRBV20-1
abundance: .
j_gene: TRBJ1-2
len: 14

CDR3aa: CASSGRRFTDTQYF
v_gene: TRBV5-6
abundance: few
j_gene: TRBJ2-3
len: 14

CDR3aa: CASSLSGGNEKLFF
v_gene: TRBV5-1
abundance: .
j_gene: TRBJ1-4
len: 14

CDR3aa: CASSLNSGSNEQYF
v_gene: TRBV7-9
abundance: few
j_gene: TRBJ2-7
len: 14

CDR3aa: CASRMDRREFNEQFF
v_gene: TRBV28
abundance: .
j_gene: TRBJ2-1
len: 15

CDR3aa: CASSLVGARMAYEQYF
v_gene: TRBV5-6
abundance: few
j_gene: TRBJ2-7
len: 16